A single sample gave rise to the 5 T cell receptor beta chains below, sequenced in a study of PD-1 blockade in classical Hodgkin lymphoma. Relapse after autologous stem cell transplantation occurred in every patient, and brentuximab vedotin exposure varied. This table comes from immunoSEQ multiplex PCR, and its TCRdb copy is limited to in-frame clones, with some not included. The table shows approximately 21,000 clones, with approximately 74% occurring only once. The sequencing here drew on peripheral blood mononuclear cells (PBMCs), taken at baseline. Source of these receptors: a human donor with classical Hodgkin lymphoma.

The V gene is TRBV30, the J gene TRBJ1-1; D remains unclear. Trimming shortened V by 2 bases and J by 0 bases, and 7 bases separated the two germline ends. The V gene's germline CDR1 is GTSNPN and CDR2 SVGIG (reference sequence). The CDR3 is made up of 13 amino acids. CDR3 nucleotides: TGTGCCTGGAGTTTCGGACTGAACACTGAAGCTTTCTTT. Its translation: CAWSFGLNTEAFF.

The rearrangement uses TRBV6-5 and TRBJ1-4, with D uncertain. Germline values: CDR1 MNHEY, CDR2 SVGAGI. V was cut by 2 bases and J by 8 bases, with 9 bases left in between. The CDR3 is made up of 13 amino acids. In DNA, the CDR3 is TGTGCCAGCAGTTACGTCACCGACGAAAAACTGTTTTTT. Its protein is CASSYVTDEKLFF.

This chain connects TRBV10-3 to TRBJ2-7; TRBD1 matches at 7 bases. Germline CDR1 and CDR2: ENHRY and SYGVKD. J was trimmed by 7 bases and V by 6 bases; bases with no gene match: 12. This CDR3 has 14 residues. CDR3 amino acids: CAISSQGSLGEQYF. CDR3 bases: TGTGCCATCAGCTCACAGGGGTCCTTGGGTGAGCAGTACTTC.

The CDR3: CASSRGYEFYTEAFF. CDR3 DNA: TGCGCCAGTTCCAGGGGGTACGAGTTTTACACTGAAGCTTTCTTT. This chain uses TRBV4-3 with TRBJ1-1, with 7 positions matching TRBD1. CDR3 length: 15 amino acids. V shed 9 bases, J shed 3 bases, and the junction held 13 bases outside the gene matches. Germline V gene sequence: CDR1 LGHNA, CDR2 YSLEER.

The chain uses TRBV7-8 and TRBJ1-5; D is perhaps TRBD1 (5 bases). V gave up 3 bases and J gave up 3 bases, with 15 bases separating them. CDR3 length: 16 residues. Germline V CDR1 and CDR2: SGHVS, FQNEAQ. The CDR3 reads CASSFETRGNNQPQHF. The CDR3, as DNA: TGTGCCAGCAGCTTTGAGACCCGGGGCAACAATCAGCCCCAGCATTTT.